The 2 T cell receptor beta chains below were found in one sample sequenced in a study of CD8 T cells in Susac syndrome. Random hexamers were used to reverse transcribe about 0.5 to 1 ug of RNA. Using its own MiXCR run on the immunoSEQ multiplex PCR reads, TCRdb lists one record per CDR3 protein. Seen here are around 79,000 distinct CDR3 sequences, around 96% observed once, and the top ten hold under 0.5%. Sequencing was carried out using CD8+ T cells from PBMCs. Receptors were obtained from a human donor with multiple sclerosis.

V usage is TRBV12-5 and J usage is TRBJ1-2; D is undetermined. CDR1 and CDR2 from the germline V gene are LGHNT and FRNRAP. V was trimmed by 2 bases and J by 2 bases, leaving 9 bases between them. This CDR3 is 14 amino acids long. CDR3 in DNA: TGTGCTAGTGGTTTGAGGGCAGAGAACTATGGCTACACCTTC. Translated: CASGLRAENYGYTF.

V and J are TRBV18 and TRBJ1-1; D unclear. Trimming removed 2 bases from V and 6 bases from J, with 7 bases in between. The CDR3 is made up of 12 amino acids. Germline assignment: CDR1 KGHSH and CDR2 LQKENI. The CDR3 DNA follows: TGTGCCAGCTCACCAGCCCAGGCTGAAGCTTTCTTT. Protein product: CASSPAQAEAFF.